Listed below are T cell receptor beta chains from one sample, sequenced in a study of shared clonotypes between healthy human individuals. Here immunoSEQ multiplex PCR was the method, and the copy in TCRdb shows in-frame clones only, minus some. The sample lists hundreds of thousands of clones; roughly 96% were seen once. The sample comprised naive CD8+ T cells sorted from blood. Receptor source: a woman under 40 in good health. Both conserved end residues are part of each CDR3. The D gene is left open where the match is weak. Only some rows state a clone size, as once, few, many or a class for expanded clones.

CDR3 DNA,CDR3 protein,D gene,V gene,J gene,clone size
TGTGCCAGCAGCCAAACGGGAGGGGGAGGTGGTGAGGGGCAGTTCTTC,CASSQTGGGGGEGQFF,TRBD2,TRBV7-9,TRBJ2-1,-
TGTGCCAGCTCATCCCTAGGACAGGACAGCTCCTACGAGCAGTACTTC,CASSSLGQDSSYEQYF,TRBD1,TRBV18,TRBJ2-7,-
TGTGCCAGCAGTCGGGGGGGTCTGGGCAATCAGCCCCAGCATTTT,CASSRGGLGNQPQHF,-,TRBV28,TRBJ1-5,-
TGTGCCAGCAGTCTTAACTGGGGCACTGAAGCTTTCTTT,CASSLNWGTEAFF,-,TRBV7-3,TRBJ1-1,-
TGTGCCAGCAGCCAAGATCAGGTCGACTACGGAGGCTACACCTTC,CASSQDQVDYGGYTF,-,TRBV4-2,TRBJ1-2,-
TGTGCCAGCAGCTTGGGGGGCGGGGAGACCCAGTACTTC,CASSLGGGETQYF,-,TRBV5-6,TRBJ2-5,-
TGCAGCGTTCAGGACTATAGCAATCAGCCCCAGCATTTT,CSVQDYSNQPQHF,-,TRBV29-1,TRBJ1-5,-
TGTGCCAGCAGCCCCGTGGGGGAGGGTAGTACAGATACGCAGTATTTT,CASSPVGEGSTDTQYF,TRBD2,TRBV28,TRBJ2-3,-
TGTGCCAGCAGTGAATGGTCAGGGGATGGCTACACCTTC,CASSEWSGDGYTF,-,TRBV25-1,TRBJ1-2,-
TGTGCCAGCAGCTATATGGGACGGACTGTTACCTACGAGCAGTACTTC,CASSYMGRTVTYEQYF,-,TRBV5-6,TRBJ2-7,once
TGTGCCACCAGCACAGATCTATCAACAGATACGCAGTATTTT,CATSTDLSTDTQYF,-,TRBV15,TRBJ2-3,-
TGCAGCGTAGCCCCGGACCTAGAGGACACTGAAGCTTTCTTT,CSVAPDLEDTEAFF,-,TRBV29-1,TRBJ1-1,few
TGTGCCAGCAGCTTAGTCGCGCTAGCCAAAAACATTCAGTACTTC,CASSLVALAKNIQYF,-,TRBV7-2,TRBJ2-4,-
TGTGCCAGCAAACCCGGGACATCTAACTACAATGAGCAGTTCTTC,CASKPGTSNYNEQFF,-,TRBV6-1,TRBJ2-1,-